The 13 T cell receptor beta chains reported below all come from one sample, sequenced in a study of T cells after yellow fever vaccination. TCRdb used MiXCR to reprocess the 5' RACE reads, holding one entry per CDR3 protein. This sample has under 600,000 distinct CDR3 sequences, with roughly 13% found just once. The sample in question was PBMCs, obtained on the day of the yellow fever booster vaccination. Receptor source: a man under 40 who received the YFV17D yellow fever vaccine.

This clonotype was observed a handful of times. V usage is TRBV28 and J usage is TRBJ2-7; D could derive from TRBD1 or TRBD2 (6 bases each). This CDR3 spans 16 amino acids. V lost 4 bases and J 2 bases, leaving 18 bases between the germline ends. CDR1 is MDHEN, CDR2 SYDVKM, per germline. CDR3 loop: CASSSYGTRGPYEQYF. In DNA, the CDR3 is TGTGCCAGCAGTTCCTACGGGACCCGGGGGCCCTACGAGCAGTACTTC.

This clonotype was recorded a few times. This chain links TRBV12-3 or TRBV12-4 with TRBJ2-3; D is undetermined. This CDR3 region has 14 residues. Trimming took off 6 bases at V and 4 bases at J, with 14 bases between the two ends. The CDR3 sequence: CASSLGPQSDTQYF. The CDR3 region has the DNA TGTGCCAGCAGCCTCGGGCCTCAGTCAGATACGCAGTATTTT.

The chain uses TRBV6-2 or TRBV6-3 and TRBJ2-2; 15 bases fit TRBD2. Germline-derived CDR1 and CDR2 are MNHEY and SVGEGT. The CDR3 extends over 18 amino acids. V was pared by 6 bases and J by 3 bases, with 8 bases of the junction left unmatched. For the CDR3, the DNA is TGTGCCAGCAGAAACGGGACTAGCGGGAGGTGGTACACCGGGGAGCTGTTTTTT. Translating gives CASRNGTSGRWYTGELFF.

The table lists this clonotype with a few counts. The chain uses TRBV20-1 and TRBJ2-1; 8 positions match TRBD2. This CDR3 is built from 15 residues. In germline, CDR1 is DFQATT, CDR2 SNEGSKA (reference sequence). V dropped 6 bases and J dropped 5; count of bases not matched to a gene: 12. The DNA for the CDR3 is TGCAGTGCCCAAAGAGCCAGCGGGAGAGACAATGAGCAGTTCTTC. It translates to CSAQRASGRDNEQFF.

This clonotype was detected a few times. The chain is built from TRBV5-1 and TRBJ1-2; no clear D gene. Trimming left V 3 bases short and J 2 bases short, with 8 bases between. This CDR3 is built from 13 residues. The V gene's germline CDR1 is SGHRS and CDR2 YFSETQ. The DNA of the CDR3 is TGCGCCAGCAGCTCATCCACAAACTATGGCTACACCTTC. Protein sequence: CASSSSTNYGYTF.

This clonotype was observed a few times. At one of its ends the junction is not consistent with the germline gene, which may arise from a read error. The CDR3, as DNA: TGTGCCAGCAGTTTAGGAGTCCGGGCGGGAGAGTTC. Amino acids: CASSLGVRAGEF. J is TRBJ2-1 and V is TRBV12-3 or TRBV12-4, with TRBD2 matching 7 bases. CDR3 length equals 12 residues.

This chain links TRBV7-2 with TRBJ2-5; D unresolved. This CDR3 is built from 13 residues. V shed 3 bases and J shed 2 bases, with 7 bases lying between them. The germline CDR1 and CDR2 sequences are SGHTA and FQGNSA. In nucleotides, the CDR3 is TGTGCCAGCAGCTTTTCGGTACAAGAGACCCAGTACTTC. Translation gives CASSFSVQETQYF.

This rearrangement joins TRBV5-4 to TRBJ2-7; D gene uncertain. V lost 4 bases, J lost 0 bases, and 14 bases lay in between. CDR3 length: 15 residues. CDR1 and CDR2 from the germline V gene are SGHNT and YYREEE (reference sequence). CDR3 DNA sequence: TGTGCCAGCAGCGGAGAGGCATCCGTCTCCTACGAGCAGTACTTC. Its protein is CASSGEASVSYEQYF.

This clonotype came up a few times. This chain joins TRBV20-1 and TRBJ1-2, with TRBD1 identical over 11 bases. Germline V gene lookup returns CDR1 DFQATT and CDR2 SNEGSKA (reference sequence). The CDR3 sequence is 14 residues long. After removal of 1 base from V and 7 bases from J, the junction contained 5 bases not matched to a gene. Here the CDR3 reads CSARGTGGRGGYTF. For the CDR3, the DNA is TGCAGTGCTAGAGGGACAGGGGGCAGGGGTGGCTACACCTTC.

This clonotype was recorded many times. The gene calls are TRBV3-1 and TRBJ2-7; possibly TRBD1 or TRBD2 for D (6 bases each). V was cut by 4 bases and J by 5 bases, with 15 bases left in between. The CDR3 has 14 residues. The germline CDR1 and CDR2 sequences are LGHDT and YNNKEL (reference sequence). The CDR3 here is CASSLSTGANEQYF. CDR3 nucleotide sequence: TGTGCCAGCAGCCTCTCCACGGGGGCCAACGAGCAGTACTTC.

This chain uses TRBV7-2 with TRBJ2-2; no firm D call. The germline V gene encodes CDR1 SGHTA and CDR2 FQGNSA. The V end lost 1 base, the J end lost 6 bases, and 9 bases lay between the germline ends. The CDR3 runs to 14 residues. The chain's CDR3 is CASSLDTVAGELFF. The DNA for the CDR3 is TGTGCCAGCAGCTTAGACACGGTGGCCGGGGAGCTGTTTTTT.

This clonotype occurred a few times. The chain uses TRBV28 and TRBJ2-4; D could derive from TRBD1 or TRBD2 (5 bases each). This CDR3 region has 17 residues. In germline, CDR1 is MDHEN, CDR2 SYDVKM. V lost 7 bases and J 3 bases, leaving 22 bases between the germline ends. The DNA for the CDR3 is TGTGCCAGCACCGCGACCGGACAATTCGAGGGCAAAAACATTCAGTACTTC. It codes for CASTATGQFEGKNIQYF.

The chain links TRBV7-9 to TRBJ1-5, with D uncertain. Trimming shortened V by 1 base and J by 0 bases, and 13 bases separated the two germline ends. The CDR3 is made up of 17 amino acids. Germline assignment: CDR1 SEHNR and CDR2 FQNEAQ (reference sequence). The chain's CDR3 is CASSLGVQPNSNQPQHF. CDR3 sequence (DNA): TGTGCCAGCAGCTTAGGTGTGCAACCCAATAGCAATCAGCCCCAGCATTTT.